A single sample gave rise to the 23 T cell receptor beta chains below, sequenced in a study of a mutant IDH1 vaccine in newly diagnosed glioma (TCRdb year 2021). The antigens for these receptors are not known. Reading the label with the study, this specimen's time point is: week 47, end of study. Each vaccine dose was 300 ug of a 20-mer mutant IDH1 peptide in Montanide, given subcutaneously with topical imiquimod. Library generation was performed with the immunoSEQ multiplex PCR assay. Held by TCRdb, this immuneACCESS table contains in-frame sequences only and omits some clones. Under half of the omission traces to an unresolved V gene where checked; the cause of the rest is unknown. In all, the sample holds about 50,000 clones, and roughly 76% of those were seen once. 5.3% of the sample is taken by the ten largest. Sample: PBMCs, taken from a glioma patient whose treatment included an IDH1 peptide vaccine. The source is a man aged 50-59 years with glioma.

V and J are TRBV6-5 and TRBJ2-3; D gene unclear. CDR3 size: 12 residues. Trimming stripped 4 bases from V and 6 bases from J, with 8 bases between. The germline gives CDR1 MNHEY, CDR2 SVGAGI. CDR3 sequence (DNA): TGTGCCAGCAGTTCCTACTCGGATACGCAGTATTTT. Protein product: CASSSYSDTQYF.

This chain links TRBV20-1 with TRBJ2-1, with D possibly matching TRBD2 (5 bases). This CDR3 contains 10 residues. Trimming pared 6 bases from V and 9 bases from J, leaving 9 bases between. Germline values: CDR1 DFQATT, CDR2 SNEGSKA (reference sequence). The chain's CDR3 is CSARGGEQFF. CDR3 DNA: TGCAGTGCCCGGGGTGGTGAGCAGTTCTTC.

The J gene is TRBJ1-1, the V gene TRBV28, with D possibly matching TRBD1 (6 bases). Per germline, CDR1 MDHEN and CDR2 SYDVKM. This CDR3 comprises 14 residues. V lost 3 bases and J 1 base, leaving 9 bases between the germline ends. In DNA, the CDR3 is TGTGCCAGCAGTTTGGGGACACGGAACACTGAAGCTTTCTTT. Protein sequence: CASSLGTRNTEAFF.

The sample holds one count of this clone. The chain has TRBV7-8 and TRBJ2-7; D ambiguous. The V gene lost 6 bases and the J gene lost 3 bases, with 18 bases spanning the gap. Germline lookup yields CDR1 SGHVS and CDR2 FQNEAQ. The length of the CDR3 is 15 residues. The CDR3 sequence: CASSTEVTRVYEQYF. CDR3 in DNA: TGTGCCAGCAGTACGGAAGTCACCCGGGTCTACGAGCAGTACTTC.

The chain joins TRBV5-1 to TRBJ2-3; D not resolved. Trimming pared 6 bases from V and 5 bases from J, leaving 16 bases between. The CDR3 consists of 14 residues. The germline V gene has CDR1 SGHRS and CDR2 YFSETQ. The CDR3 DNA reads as TGCGCCAGCACCGAGGCTTCTGCATTAGATACGCAGTATTTT. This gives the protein CASTEASALDTQYF.

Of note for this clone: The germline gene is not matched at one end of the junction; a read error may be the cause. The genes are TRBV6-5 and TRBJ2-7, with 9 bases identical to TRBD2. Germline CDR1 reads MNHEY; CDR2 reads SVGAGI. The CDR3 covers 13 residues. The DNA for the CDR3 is TGTGCCAGCAGTTACTCGAGGGCTAGCGGGGAAGACTTC. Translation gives CASSYSRASGEDF.

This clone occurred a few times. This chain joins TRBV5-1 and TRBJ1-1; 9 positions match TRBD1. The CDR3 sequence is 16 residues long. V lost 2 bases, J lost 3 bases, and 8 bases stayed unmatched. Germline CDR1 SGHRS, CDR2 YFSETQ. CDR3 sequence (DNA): TGCGCCAGCAGCTTTCCCACAGGGGGCGCAGACACTGAAGCTTTCTTT. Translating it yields CASSFPTGGADTEAFF. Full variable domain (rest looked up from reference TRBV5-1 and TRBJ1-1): KAGVTQTPRYLIKTRGQQVTLSCSPISGHRSVSWYQQTPGQGLQFLFEYFSETQRNKGNFPGRFSGRQFSNSRSEMNVSTLELGDSALYLCASSFPTGGADTEAFFGQGTRLTVV.

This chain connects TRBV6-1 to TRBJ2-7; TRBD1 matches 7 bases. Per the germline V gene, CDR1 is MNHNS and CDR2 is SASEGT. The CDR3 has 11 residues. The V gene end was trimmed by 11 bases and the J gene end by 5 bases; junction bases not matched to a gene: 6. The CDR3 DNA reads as TGTGCCTCCCGGACAGGTGACGAGCAGTACTTC. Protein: CASRTGDEQYF.

The CDR3 here is CASSSRDRGLKKLFF. The CDR3 DNA is TGTGCCAGTAGTTCCCGGGACAGGGGGCTGAAAAAACTGTTTTTT. The chain uses TRBV19 and TRBJ1-4, with TRBD1 matching over 12 bases. The germline V gene encodes CDR1 LNHDA and CDR2 SQIVND (reference sequence). The length of the CDR3 is 15 residues. Losses at the gene ends were 5 bases for V and 9 bases for J; bases not matched to a gene: 7.

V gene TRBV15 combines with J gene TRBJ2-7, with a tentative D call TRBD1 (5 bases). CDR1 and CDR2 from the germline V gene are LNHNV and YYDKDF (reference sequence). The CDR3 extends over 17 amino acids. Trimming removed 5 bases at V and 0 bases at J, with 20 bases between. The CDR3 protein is CATSSLGAGSSSYEQYF. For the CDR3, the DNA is TGTGCCACCAGCTCGCTAGGGGCAGGGTCCAGCTCCTACGAGCAGTACTTC.

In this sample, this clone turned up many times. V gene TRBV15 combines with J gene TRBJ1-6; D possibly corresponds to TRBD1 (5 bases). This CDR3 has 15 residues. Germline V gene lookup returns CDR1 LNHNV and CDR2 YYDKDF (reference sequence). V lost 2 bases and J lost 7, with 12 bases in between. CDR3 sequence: CATSRYRDGNSPLHF. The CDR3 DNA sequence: TGTGCCACCAGCAGATACCGGGACGGGAATTCACCCCTCCACTTT.

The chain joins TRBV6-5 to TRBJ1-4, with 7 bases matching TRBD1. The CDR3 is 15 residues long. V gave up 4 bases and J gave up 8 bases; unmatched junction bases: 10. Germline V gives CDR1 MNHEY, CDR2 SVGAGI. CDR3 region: CASSLGTARGEKLFF. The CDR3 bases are TGTGCCAGCAGTTTAGGGACAGCTAGGGGCGAAAAACTGTTTTTT.

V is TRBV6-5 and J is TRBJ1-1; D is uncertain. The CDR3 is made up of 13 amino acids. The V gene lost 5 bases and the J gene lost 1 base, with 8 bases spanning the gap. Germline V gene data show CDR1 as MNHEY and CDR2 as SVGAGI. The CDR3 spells CASSLQWNTEAFF. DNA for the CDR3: TGTGCCAGCAGTCTTCAGTGGAACACTGAAGCTTTCTTT.

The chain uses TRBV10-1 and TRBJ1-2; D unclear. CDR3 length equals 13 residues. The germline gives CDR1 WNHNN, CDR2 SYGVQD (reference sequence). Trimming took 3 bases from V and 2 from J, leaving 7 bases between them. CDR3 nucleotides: TGCGCCAGCAGTGAAACGGGGAACTATGGCTACACCTTC. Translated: CASSETGNYGYTF.

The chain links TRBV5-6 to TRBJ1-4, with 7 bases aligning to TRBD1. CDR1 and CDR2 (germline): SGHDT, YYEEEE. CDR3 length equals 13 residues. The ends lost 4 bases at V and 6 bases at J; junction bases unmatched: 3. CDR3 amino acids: CASSPGTDEKLFF. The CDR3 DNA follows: TGTGCCAGCAGCCCTGGGACAGATGAAAAACTGTTTTTT.

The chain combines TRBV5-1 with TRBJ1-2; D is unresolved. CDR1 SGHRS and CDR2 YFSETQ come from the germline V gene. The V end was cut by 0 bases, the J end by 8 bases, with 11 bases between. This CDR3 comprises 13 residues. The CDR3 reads CASSLGLPGGYTF. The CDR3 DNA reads TGCGCCAGCAGCTTGGGGCTCCCTGGAGGCTACACCTTC.

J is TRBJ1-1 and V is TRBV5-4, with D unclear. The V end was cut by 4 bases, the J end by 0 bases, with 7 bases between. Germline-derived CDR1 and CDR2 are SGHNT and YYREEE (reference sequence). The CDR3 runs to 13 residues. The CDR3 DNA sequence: TGTGCCAGCAGCGCCGAACTGAACACTGAAGCTTTCTTT. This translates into CASSAELNTEAFF.

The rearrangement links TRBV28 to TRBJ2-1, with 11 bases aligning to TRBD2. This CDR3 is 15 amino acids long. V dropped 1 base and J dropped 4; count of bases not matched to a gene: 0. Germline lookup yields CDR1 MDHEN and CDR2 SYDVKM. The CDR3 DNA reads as TGTGCCAGCAGTTTATCTAGCGGGGGGTACAATGAGCAGTTCTTC. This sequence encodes CASSLSSGGYNEQFF.

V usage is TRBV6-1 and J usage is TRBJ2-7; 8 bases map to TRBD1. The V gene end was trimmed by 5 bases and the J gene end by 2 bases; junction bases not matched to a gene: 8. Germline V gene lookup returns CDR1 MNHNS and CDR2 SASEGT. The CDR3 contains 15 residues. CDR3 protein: CASSFGQGEAYEQYF. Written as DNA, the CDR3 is TGTGCCAGCAGTTTCGGACAGGGTGAGGCCTACGAGCAGTACTTC.

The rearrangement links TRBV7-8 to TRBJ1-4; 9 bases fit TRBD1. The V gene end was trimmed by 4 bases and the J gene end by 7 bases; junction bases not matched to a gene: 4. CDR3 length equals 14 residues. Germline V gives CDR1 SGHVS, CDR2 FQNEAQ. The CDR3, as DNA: TGTGCCAGCAGCTCCCGGGACAGGGCTGAAAAACTGTTTTTT. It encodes CASSSRDRAEKLFF.

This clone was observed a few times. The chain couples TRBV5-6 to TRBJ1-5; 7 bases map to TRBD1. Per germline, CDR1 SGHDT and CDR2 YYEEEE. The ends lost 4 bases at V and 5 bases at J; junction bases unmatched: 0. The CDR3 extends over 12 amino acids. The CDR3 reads CASSQGDQPQHF. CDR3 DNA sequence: TGTGCCAGCAGCCAGGGGGATCAGCCCCAGCATTTT.

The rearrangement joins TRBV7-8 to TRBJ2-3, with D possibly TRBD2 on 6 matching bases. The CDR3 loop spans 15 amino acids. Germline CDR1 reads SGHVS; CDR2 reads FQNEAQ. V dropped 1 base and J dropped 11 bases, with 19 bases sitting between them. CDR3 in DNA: TGTGCCAGCAGCTTAGGGCCCGGGACTCCTTATGAGCAGTATTTT. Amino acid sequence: CASSLGPGTPYEQYF. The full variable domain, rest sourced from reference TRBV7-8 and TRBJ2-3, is GAGVSQSPRYKVAKRGQDVALRCDPISGHVSLFWYQQALGQGPEFLTYFQNEAQLDKSGLPSDRFFAERPEGSVSTLKIQRTQQEDSAVYLCASSLGPGTPYEQYFGPGTRLTVL.

The CDR3 region is CASSVNGGETQYF. Here the CDR3 DNA reads TGTGCCAGCAGTGTGAACGGGGGGGAGACCCAGTACTTC. V gene TRBV6-4 combines with J gene TRBJ2-5, with 7 bases lining up with TRBD2. From germline, CDR1 is MRHNA and CDR2 SNTAGT. Trimming cost V 4 bases and J 5 bases; bases outside gene matches: 4. This CDR3 region has 13 residues.